The next 21 T cell receptor beta chains were all read from a single sample in a study of long-term antiretroviral therapy in people with HIV. Survey-level immunoSEQ v3.0 assays were run. TCRdb keeps only in-frame clones here, not all; method: immunoSEQ multiplex PCR. This sample has 25,000 to 30,000 clones, with over 90% found just once. Sequenced here: unsorted PBMCs, sampled around 6.5 years after starting antiretroviral therapy. The receptors were sampled from a middle-aged woman with HIV.

This chain links TRBV7-9 with TRBJ2-7; 7 bases align to TRBD1. CDR1 is SEHNR and CDR2 is FQNEAQ in the germline V gene (reference sequence). V lost 5 bases to trimming and J lost 5 bases; unmatched junction nucleotides: 3. The CDR3 sequence is 12 residues long. As DNA, the CDR3 is TGTGCCAGCAGCATGACAGGGAACGAGCAGTACTTC. Protein: CASSMTGNEQYF.

The rearrangement uses TRBV29-1 and TRBJ1-2, with TRBD1 identical over 9 bases. The CDR3 spans 15 residues. The junction had 7 bases not matched to a gene; V was cut back by 1 base and J by 4 bases. Germline CDR1 SQVTM, CDR2 ANQGSEA. The CDR3: CSVEGSGTGFYGYTF. CDR3 coding DNA: TGCAGCGTTGAAGGCTCCGGGACAGGGTTCTATGGCTACACCTTC.

The V and J genes are TRBV5-1 and TRBJ2-5; D is uncertain. Germline V gene data show CDR1 as SGHRS and CDR2 as YFSETQ. The CDR3 runs 13 residues. V lost 4 bases and J 4 bases, leaving 11 bases between the germline ends. This CDR3 is CASSATGPETQYF. CDR3 nucleotide sequence: TGCGCCAGCAGCGCAACCGGCCCAGAGACCCAGTACTTC.

This chain links TRBV7-2 with TRBJ2-2; no reliable D call. CDR1 and CDR2 from the germline V gene are SGHTA and FQGNSA. The CDR3 loop spans 15 amino acids. The germline V and J ends were trimmed by 2 bases and 1 base, with 8 bases remaining between them. The chain's CDR3 is CASSLSAVNTGELFF. The CDR3 coding sequence is TGTGCCAGCAGCTTATCGGCGGTGAACACCGGGGAGCTGTTTTTT.

This clone was seen only once. This chain connects TRBV7-9 to TRBJ1-1; D gene unclear. V lost 6 bases to trimming and J lost 4 bases, with 12 bases between them. The CDR3 length is 13 residues. The germline CDR1 and CDR2 sequences are SEHNR and FQNEAQ (reference sequence). CDR3 coding DNA: TGTGCCAGCAGTATTGGCGAGGCCACTGAAGCTTTCTTT. Protein sequence: CASSIGEATEAFF.

CDR3 sequence: CASSGRDRAEAFF. The CDR3 DNA sequence: TGCGCCAGCAGCGGCCGGGACAGGGCTGAAGCTTTCTTT. The V gene is TRBV5-1, the J gene TRBJ1-1; TRBD1 aligns across 9 bases. The CDR3 sequence is 13 residues long. J lost 6 bases, V lost 4 bases, and 4 bases had no gene match. Germline assignment: CDR1 SGHRS and CDR2 YFSETQ.

The chain carries TRBV4-3 and TRBJ1-2; 7 bases agree with TRBD1. The germline gives CDR1 LGHNA, CDR2 YSLEER. The CDR3 contains 16 residues. Trimming at V came to 0 bases and at J to 8 bases, leaving 12 bases not matched to a gene. The CDR3 spells CASSQEGTTGVDGYTF. The CDR3, as DNA: TGCGCCAGCAGCCAAGAAGGAACCACAGGGGTGGACGGCTACACCTTC.

V usage is TRBV5-1 and J usage is TRBJ1-3; D gene uncertain. V lost 3 bases and J lost 2, with 21 bases in between. CDR1 and CDR2 from the germline V gene are SGHRS and YFSETQ. The CDR3 is 18 residues long. In DNA, the CDR3 is TGCGCCAGCAGCTCTACTACCCAATCCACGGGGACTGGAAACACCATATATTTT. It yields the protein CASSSTTQSTGTGNTIYF.

The rearrangement joins TRBV5-4 to TRBJ2-4; the D is unclear. V shed 2 bases and J shed 0 bases, with 9 bases lying between them. Germline lookup yields CDR1 SGHNT and CDR2 YYREEE (reference sequence). This CDR3 has 15 residues. DNA of the CDR3: TGTGCCAGCAGCTTAAAGGGCGCAGCCAAAAACATTCAGTACTTC. Translated: CASSLKGAAKNIQYF.

This clone came up a few times. In DNA form, the CDR3 reads TGTGCCAGCTCTCGGACAGGGGGGAACACTGAAGCTTTCTTT. Translation: CASSRTGGNTEAFF. The chain is built from TRBV25-1 and TRBJ1-1; 10 positions agree with TRBD1. The CDR3 runs 14 residues. In germline, CDR1 is MGHDK, CDR2 SYGVNS. Germline trimming cut 8 bases from V and 1 base from J; bases unmatched to any gene: 4.

V and J are TRBV7-9 and TRBJ1-2; TRBD1 matches 7 bases. Trimming took 0 bases from V and 4 from J; bases not matched to a gene: 8. Germline V gives CDR1 SEHNR, CDR2 FQNEAQ (reference sequence). The CDR3 runs 16 residues. The CDR3 reads CASSLAGQVPSYGYTF. The CDR3 DNA follows: TGTGCCAGCAGCTTAGCCGGACAGGTCCCGAGCTATGGCTACACCTTC.

The chain links TRBV25-1 to TRBJ1-1; 7 bases line up with TRBD1. The V segment lost 5 bases and the J segment 0 bases; nucleotides outside the gene matches: 3. Germline-derived CDR1 and CDR2 are MGHDK and SYGVNS. This CDR3 has 14 amino acids. The CDR3 bases are TGTGCCAGCAGTTCGGACAGGTTGAACACTGAAGCTTTCTTT. Translated, it gives CASSSDRLNTEAFF.

This chain connects TRBV4-3 to TRBJ2-3; D is perhaps TRBD1 (6 bases). The CDR3 has 18 amino acids. The germline V gene encodes CDR1 LGHNA and CDR2 YSLEER. Trimming shortened V by 1 base and J by 1 base, and 18 bases separated the two germline ends. The CDR3 DNA sequence: TGCGCCAGCAGCCAAGGCCCTTGGACAGTGGGGGGCACAGATACGCAGTATTTT. Translation gives CASSQGPWTVGGTDTQYF.

A single count supports this clone. The CDR3 bases are TGTGCCAGCAGTCGAGGGTTGGTGGGCACTGAAGCTTTCTTT. This translates into CASSRGLVGTEAFF. This chain joins TRBV6-5 and TRBJ1-1; D gene ambiguous. Trimming shortened V by 5 bases and J by 4 bases, and 14 bases separated the two germline ends. Per germline, CDR1 MNHEY and CDR2 SVGAGI. The CDR3 is 14 amino acids.

The V gene is TRBV27, the J gene TRBJ2-7, with 8 positions matching TRBD2. V lost 4 bases and J lost 8; bases outside the gene matches: 10. The germline gives CDR1 MNHEY, CDR2 SMNVEV (reference sequence). There are 14 residues in the CDR3. CDR3 sequence: CASSSTGTSQQQYF. The CDR3 DNA sequence: TGTGCCAGCAGTTCCACCGGGACTAGTCAACAGCAGTACTTC.

The rearrangement uses TRBV9 and TRBJ2-7; 8 positions agree with TRBD1. There are 15 residues in the CDR3. V shed 0 bases, J shed 1 base, and the junction held 3 bases outside the gene matches. Germline CDR1 reads SGDLS; CDR2 reads YYNGEE. The CDR3 region has the DNA TGTGCCAGCAGCGTAGGACAGGGGCGTTCCTACGAGCAGTACTTC. Translation gives CASSVGQGRSYEQYF.

The chain joins TRBV10-3 to TRBJ2-3, with TRBD1 matching 8 bases. The germline CDR1 and CDR2 sequences are ENHRY and SYGVKD. J lost 2 bases, V lost 0 bases, and 10 bases had no gene match. CDR3 size: 18 residues. This chain's CDR3 is CAISESVRQGATTDTQYF. The DNA for the CDR3 is TGTGCCATCAGTGAGTCGGTGAGGCAGGGGGCGACCACAGATACGCAGTATTTT.

The chain joins TRBV2 to TRBJ2-5; no clear D. Germline loops: CDR1 SNHLY, CDR2 FYNNEI. The CDR3 loop spans 11 amino acids. The V end lost 6 bases, the J end lost 3 bases, and 5 bases lay between the germline ends. This chain's CDR3 is CASSLEETQYF. The DNA of the CDR3 is TGTGCCAGCAGCCTTGAAGAGACCCAGTACTTC.

This chain connects TRBV2 to TRBJ2-2; no reliable D call. This CDR3 has 14 residues. V lost 0 bases and J 5 bases, leaving 7 bases between the germline ends. The germline V gene encodes CDR1 SNHLY and CDR2 FYNNEI. The CDR3 is CASSEAGMTGELFF. Written as DNA, the CDR3 is TGTGCCAGCAGTGAAGCCGGTATGACCGGGGAGCTGTTTTTT.

The genes are TRBV27 and TRBJ2-1, with D tentatively TRBD1 or TRBD2 (5 bases each). Germline loops: CDR1 MNHEY, CDR2 SMNVEV (reference sequence). This CDR3 has 19 residues. V lost 0 bases and J lost 0, with 18 bases in between. The CDR3 DNA reads as TGTGCCAGCAGTTTATCCGGGGTCGAAGGGACGTACTCCTACAATGAGCAGTTCTTC. Protein product: CASSLSGVEGTYSYNEQFF.

The chain couples TRBV5-1 to TRBJ1-1; the D gene is possibly TRBD1 (5 bases). The V gene lost 0 bases and the J gene lost 1 base, with 13 bases spanning the gap. The CDR3 has 16 residues. Germline-derived CDR1 and CDR2 are SGHRS and YFSETQ. The CDR3 region has the DNA TGCGCCAGCAGCTTGGGGGACGGAGGACCGAACACTGAAGCTTTCTTT. As protein: CASSLGDGGPNTEAFF.